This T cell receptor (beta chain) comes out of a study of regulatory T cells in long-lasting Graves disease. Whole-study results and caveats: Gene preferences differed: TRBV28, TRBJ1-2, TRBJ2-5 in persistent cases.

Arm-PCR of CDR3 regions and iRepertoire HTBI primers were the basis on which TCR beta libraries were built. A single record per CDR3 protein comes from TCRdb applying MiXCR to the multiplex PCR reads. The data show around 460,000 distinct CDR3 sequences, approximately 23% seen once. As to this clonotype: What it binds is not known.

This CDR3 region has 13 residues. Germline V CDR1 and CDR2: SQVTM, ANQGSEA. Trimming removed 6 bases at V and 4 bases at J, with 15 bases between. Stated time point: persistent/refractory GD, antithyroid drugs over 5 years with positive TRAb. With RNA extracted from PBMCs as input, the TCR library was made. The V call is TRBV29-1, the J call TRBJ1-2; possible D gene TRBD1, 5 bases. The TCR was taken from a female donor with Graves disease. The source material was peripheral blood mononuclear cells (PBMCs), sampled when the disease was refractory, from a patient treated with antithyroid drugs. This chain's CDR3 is CSVAVGDSYGYTF. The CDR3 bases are TGCAGCGTGGCGGTCGGGGACTCCTATGGCTACACCTTC.